Listed below are T cell receptor beta chains from one sample, sequenced in a study of blood T cell repertoires in COVID-19. Clones were read by immunoSEQ multiplex PCR, and TCRdb kept only the in-frame ones, dropping some. The table includes 55,000 to 70,000 clones, about 91% detected once. Sequenced: peripheral blood. These receptors all stem from a man between 35 and 55 years old with COVID-19, enrolled during active disease. Both conserved end residues are part of each CDR3. Each record gives: J gene, clone size, D gene, V gene, CDR3 DNA, CDR3 protein. The D gene is left open where the match is weak. Clone size, where shown, is once, few, many, or a class for clones that have expanded.

TRBJ1-4,.,.,TRBV10-3,TGTGCCATCAGCGTGGCTGGGGGGGAGGGAGAAAAACTGTTTTTT,CAISVAGGEGEKLFF
TRBJ2-7,.,TRBD1,TRBV2,TGTGCCAGCAGCTGGGACAGTGCGTACGAGCAGTACTTC,CASSWDSAYEQYF
TRBJ1-1,.,.,TRBV11-2,TGTGCCAGCAGCTTTCAGAACACTGAAGCTTTCTTT,CASSFQNTEAFF
TRBJ1-3,.,.,TRBV18,TGTGCCAGCTCATTGGGCGGGCACTCTGGAAACACCATATATTTT,CASSLGGHSGNTIYF
TRBJ1-5,.,TRBD1,TRBV19,TGTGCCAGTAGGGACAGGGGAAATCAGCCCCAGCATTTT,CASRDRGNQPQHF
TRBJ2-1,.,TRBD1,TRBV19,TGTGCCAGTAGTAGGGGACAGGGTATTGATGAGCAGTTCTTC,CASSRGQGIDEQFF
TRBJ2-1,.,TRBD1,TRBV18,TGTGCCAGCTCAAGTGGACAGGCTAGAGGCGATGAGCAGTTCTTC,CASSSGQARGDEQFF
TRBJ1-1,.,TRBD1,TRBV5-1,TGCGCCAGCAGCTTATCTACCGGGACAGGGGAGACTGAAGCTTTCTTT,CASSLSTGTGETEAFF
TRBJ2-5,.,TRBD1,TRBV12-3/TRBV12-4,TGTGCCAGCATGTCAGGGGGAGAGACCCAGTACTTC,CASMSGGETQYF
TRBJ2-7,.,.,TRBV12-3/TRBV12-4,TGTGCCAGCCGTGGACAAATAACCTACGAGCAGTACTTC,CASRGQITYEQYF
TRBJ2-7,.,.,TRBV25-1,TGTGCCAGCGGCGGGGCGGGGGCTTACGAGCAGTACTTC,CASGGAGAYEQYF
TRBJ1-3,.,TRBD1,TRBV19,TGTGCCAGTAGTACGGGACAGGGGGCGGGAAACACCATATATTTT,CASSTGQGAGNTIYF
TRBJ1-2,.,.,TRBV7-2,TGTGCCAGCAGCTCCACAGGAACGCTCGGGGGTAATGGCTACACCTTC,CASSSTGTLGGNGYTF
TRBJ2-1,.,TRBD2,TRBV11-2,TGTGCCAGCAGTCGAGGGACTAGCGGGGGGGCCTACAATGAGCAGTTCTTC,CASSRGTSGGAYNEQFF
TRBJ1-2,few,TRBD1,TRBV7-2,TGTGCCAGCAGCTTAGAGGGGGCATATGGCTACACCTTC,CASSLEGAYGYTF
TRBJ2-5,.,TRBD1,TRBV3-1/TRBV3-2,TGTGCCAGCAGCCTCCACGGACAGGGAGGAGAGACCCAGTACTTC,CASSLHGQGGETQYF
TRBJ2-1,once,TRBD2,TRBV5-1,TGCGCCAGCAGCTTGTTGACTAGCGAGGTAGGCTACAATGAGCAGTTCTTC,CASSLLTSEVGYNEQFF
TRBJ1-1,.,TRBD1,TRBV7-9,TGTGCCAGCAGCAGAGACAGGGCCTCTGAAGCTTTCTTT,CASSRDRASEAFF
TRBJ2-7,.,.,TRBV15,TGTGCCACCAGCAGAGGGACAGTAGAACCACCGGACGAGCAGTACTTC,CATSRGTVEPPDEQYF
TRBJ1-6,once,.,TRBV6-5,TGTGCCAGCAGTTACTCAGAGAATTCACCCCTCCACTTT,CASSYSENSPLHF
TRBJ2-1,.,TRBD2,TRBV6-5,TGTGCCAGCAGCCTGGGGACTACGGCATACAATGAGCAGTTCTTC,CASSLGTTAYNEQFF
TRBJ1-1,.,.,TRBV5-5,TGTGCCAGCAGCTTGGATCGGGCAGGGCCGAACACTGAAGCTTTCTTT,CASSLDRAGPNTEAFF
TRBJ2-2,.,TRBD2,TRBV20-1,TGCAGTGCTAGTTTTGCGGGAGTGAACACCGGGGAGCTGTTTTTT,CSASFAGVNTGELFF
TRBJ2-3,.,.,TRBV5-1,TGCGCCAGCAGCCCGGACGGCAGGGAGGCAGATACGCAGTATTTT,CASSPDGREADTQYF
TRBJ2-5,.,.,TRBV28,TGTGCCAGCAGTTGGGGGGGCGGGGAGACCCAGTACTTC,CASSWGGGETQYF
TRBJ2-2,once,TRBD2,TRBV19,TGTGCCAGTATTCCGAGCGGGGAGGGCACCGGGGAGCTGTTTTTT,CASIPSGEGTGELFF
TRBJ1-2,.,TRBD1,TRBV28,TGTGCCAGCAGACTGGGGACAGACTTCTATGGCTACACCTTC,CASRLGTDFYGYTF
TRBJ1-2,.,.,TRBV6-1,TGTGCCAGCAGTGAAGCCTTCCATGGCTACACCTTC,CASSEAFHGYTF
TRBJ1-3,.,.,TRBV6-5,TGTGCCAGCAAGACTGGTGGAACTGGAAACACCATATATTTT,CASKTGGTGNTIYF
TRBJ1-6,.,TRBD1,TRBV7-9,TGTGCCAGCAGCTTAGTTCAGGGGGCTATCACCTATAATTCACCCCTCCACTTT,CASSLVQGAITYNSPLHF
TRBJ2-4,once,.,TRBV19,TGTGCCAGTAACCCCGGGACAACGAATTTCAACATTCAGTACTTC,CASNPGTTNFNIQYF
TRBJ1-5,.,TRBD1,TRBV2,TGTGCCAGCAGGGCGACAGGGACCAATCAGCCCCAGCATTTT,CASRATGTNQPQHF
TRBJ2-6,once,.,TRBV7-3,TGTGCCAGCAGCTTTCTGCGCTCTGGGGCCAACGTCCTGACTTTC,CASSFLRSGANVLTF
TRBJ2-7,few,.,TRBV5-1,TGCGCCAGCAGGGCAGGGCCCTACGAGCAGTACTTC,CASRAGPYEQYF
TRBJ1-4,.,.,TRBV6-1,TGTGCCAGCAGTGAGGGGTGGGGGGTGAATGAAAAACTGTTTTTT,CASSEGWGVNEKLFF
TRBJ2-1,.,TRBD2,TRBV7-6,TGTGCCAGCAGCTCCGGGACTAGCGGTTACAATGAGCAGTTCTTC,CASSSGTSGYNEQFF
TRBJ2-7,few,TRBD2,TRBV5-1,TGCGCCAGTACACCGGGACTAGCGGGGTTCGAGCAGTACTTC,CASTPGLAGFEQYF
TRBJ2-3,.,TRBD2,TRBV5-5,TGTGCCAGCTCTAGCGGGGGCCCCGATACGCAGTATTTT,CASSSGGPDTQYF
TRBJ2-1,.,TRBD1,TRBV7-3,TGTGCCAGCAGCTTCACCGGGACAGGGCCGTTTGATGAGCAGTTCTTC,CASSFTGTGPFDEQFF
TRBJ1-5,.,.,TRBV19,TGTGCCAGTAGTATATTTACAGGAAGCAATCAGCCCCAGCATTTT,CASSIFTGSNQPQHF
TRBJ1-2,.,.,TRBV11-2,TGTGCCAGCAGCCTTGGACTGCGCTATGGCTACACCTTC,CASSLGLRYGYTF
TRBJ1-2,.,.,TRBV10-3,TGTGCCATCAGGAACTTTTCAGGGGCTGTCGCTGGCTACACCTTC,CAIRNFSGAVAGYTF
TRBJ2-2,once,TRBD1,TRBV29-1,TGCAGCGCTAGTCCCGGGACAGGTTATACCGGGGAGCTGTTTTTT,CSASPGTGYTGELFF
TRBJ1-1,.,.,TRBV7-3,TGTGCCAGCAGCTTAGGTCCGGACATAAACACTGAAGCTTTCTTT,CASSLGPDINTEAFF
TRBJ2-2,.,TRBD2,TRBV3-1/TRBV3-2,TGTGCCAGCAGCTCTTCACTAGCGGGGTACACCGGGGAGCTGTTTTTT,CASSSSLAGYTGELFF
TRBJ1-4,once,.,TRBV13,TGTGCCAGCAGCCAGGGCACTAATGAAAAACTGTTTTTT,CASSQGTNEKLFF
TRBJ1-1,.,.,TRBV18,TGTGCCAGCTCACCGACTGTGTCTGAAGCTTTCTTT,CASSPTVSEAFF
TRBJ1-1,few,.,TRBV7-2,TGTGCCAGCAGCTTAGCGCTGAGGGATACTGAAGCTTTCTTT,CASSLALRDTEAFF
TRBJ1-5,.,.,TRBV11-1,TGTGCCAGCAGCTTCGGACAGCGAGATCAGCCCCAGCATTTT,CASSFGQRDQPQHF
TRBJ2-5,.,.,TRBV6-5,TGTGCCAGCAGCTGGGCGGGGCTCCAAGAGACCCAGTACTTC,CASSWAGLQETQYF
TRBJ1-4,few,.,TRBV7-9,TGTGCCAGCAGCTTAGGGAGGGGCGGCACTAATGAAAAACTGTTTTTT,CASSLGRGGTNEKLFF
TRBJ1-1,.,TRBD1,TRBV24-1,TGTGCCACCAGTGATCAGGGGGCGCCGGTTGAAGCTTTCTTT,CATSDQGAPVEAFF
TRBJ1-2,.,.,TRBV3-1/TRBV3-2,TGTGCCAGCAGCCAAGAGTTTCGGGATGGCTACACCTTC,CASSQEFRDGYTF
TRBJ1-1,once,TRBD1,TRBV3-1/TRBV3-2,TGTGCCAGCGAAAAACAGGGGGGCAACACTGAAGCTTTCTTT,CASEKQGGNTEAFF
TRBJ2-7,.,.,TRBV5-1,TGCGCCAGCCAACGTGGGGGGTCGGGTGAATACTACGAGCAGTACTTC,CASQRGGSGEYYEQYF
TRBJ2-3,.,TRBD2,TRBV6-5,TGTGCCAGCAGTCGTAGCGGGGGGGACACAGATACGCAGTATTTT,CASSRSGGDTDTQYF
TRBJ2-5,.,.,TRBV30,TGTGCCTGGAGTGTACTTACAGGTCAAGAGACCCAGTACTTC,CAWSVLTGQETQYF
TRBJ2-7,.,.,TRBV3-1/TRBV3-2,TGTGCCAGCAGCCAAGAAGATAGCGAGCAGTACTTC,CASSQEDSEQYF
TRBJ1-1,.,.,TRBV9,TGTGCCAGCAGCGTAGGAGCGGGGGCTTATACTGAAGCTTTCTTT,CASSVGAGAYTEAFF